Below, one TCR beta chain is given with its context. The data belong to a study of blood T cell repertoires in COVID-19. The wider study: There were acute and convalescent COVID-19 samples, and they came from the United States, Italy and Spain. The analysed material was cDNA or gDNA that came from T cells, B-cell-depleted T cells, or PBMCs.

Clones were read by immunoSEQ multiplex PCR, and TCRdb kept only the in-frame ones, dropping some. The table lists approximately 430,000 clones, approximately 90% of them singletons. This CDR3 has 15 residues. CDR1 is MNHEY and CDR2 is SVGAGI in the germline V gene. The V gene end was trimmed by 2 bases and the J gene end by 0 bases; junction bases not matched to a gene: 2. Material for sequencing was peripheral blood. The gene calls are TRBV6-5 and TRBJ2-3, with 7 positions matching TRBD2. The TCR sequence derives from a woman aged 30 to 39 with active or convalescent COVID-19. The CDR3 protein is CASSYQRGSTDTQYF. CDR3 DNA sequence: TGTGCCAGCAGTTACCAGCGGGGTAGCACAGATACGCAGTATTTT.